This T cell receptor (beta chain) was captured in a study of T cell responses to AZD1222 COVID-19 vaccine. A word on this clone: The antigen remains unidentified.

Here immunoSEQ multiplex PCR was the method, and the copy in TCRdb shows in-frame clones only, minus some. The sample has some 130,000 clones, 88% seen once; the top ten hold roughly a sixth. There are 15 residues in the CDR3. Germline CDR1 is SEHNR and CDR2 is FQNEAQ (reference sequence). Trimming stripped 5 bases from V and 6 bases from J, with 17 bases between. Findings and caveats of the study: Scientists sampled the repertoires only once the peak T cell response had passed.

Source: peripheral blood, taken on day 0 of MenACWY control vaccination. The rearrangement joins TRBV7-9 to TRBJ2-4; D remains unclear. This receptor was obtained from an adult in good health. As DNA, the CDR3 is TGTGCCAGCAGCCTACACTCCTCCCGGGCAAACATTCAGTACTTC. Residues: CASSLHSSRANIQYF.